Each of the 26 T cell receptor beta chains below was sequenced from the same sample in a study of glioma-infiltrating T cells after dendritic cell vaccination. Libraries were prepared by immunoSEQ multiplex PCR; TCRdb keeps only in-frame clonotypes and omits some of them. The table records over 80,000 clones, 70% to 90% of them present only once. Described time point: after dendritic cell vaccination, including at tumor progression/relapse. Sequences were derived from blood, sampled after dendritic cell vaccination. The receptors were sampled from a human donor with glioblastoma.

In this sample, this clone turned up a few times. CDR3 region: CAWSVRVGGTEQFF. CDR3 nucleotides: TGTGCCTGGAGTGTACGGGTGGGAGGTACTGAGCAGTTCTTC. This chain links TRBV30 with TRBJ2-1, with a possible D match to TRBD2 (6 bases). V was cut by 0 bases and J by 9 bases, with 15 bases left in between. CDR3 size: 14 residues. Per germline, CDR1 GTSNPN and CDR2 SVGIG (reference sequence).

The CDR3 spells CASSGQGYTDTQYF. The DNA of the CDR3 is TGTGCCAGCTCTGGACAGGGGTACACAGATACGCAGTATTTT. The chain uses TRBV27 and TRBJ2-3; 9 bases are a match to TRBD1. The CDR3 is 14 amino acids. Germline trimming cut 8 bases from V and 2 bases from J; bases unmatched to any gene: 5. CDR1 is MNHEY and CDR2 is SMNVEV in the germline V gene (reference sequence).

The chain joins TRBV5-6 to TRBJ1-6, with 9 bases fitting TRBD1. V was pared by 4 bases and J by 3 bases, with 5 bases of the junction left unmatched. The CDR3 sequence is 16 residues long. Germline CDR1 and CDR2: SGHDT and YYEEEE. The chain's CDR3 is CASSPVTGGYNSPLHF. In DNA form, the CDR3 reads TGTGCCAGCAGCCCAGTGACAGGGGGCTATAATTCACCCCTCCACTTT.

V usage is TRBV5-1 and J usage is TRBJ2-1, with D unresolved. With 3 bases removed from V and 0 bases from J, the gap between germline ends came to 7 bases. The CDR3 consists of 14 residues. CDR1 is SGHRS and CDR2 is YFSETQ in the germline V gene. DNA of the CDR3: TGCGCCAGCAGCTCGGTTAGCTCCTACAATGAGCAGTTCTTC. It specifies CASSSVSSYNEQFF. Full variable domain (outside the CDR3, taken from reference TRBV5-1 and TRBJ2-1): KAGVTQTPRYLIKTRGQQVTLSCSPISGHRSVSWYQQTPGQGLQFLFEYFSETQRNKGNFPGRFSGRQFSNSRSEMNVSTLELGDSALYLCASSSVSSYNEQFFGPGTRLTVL.

Concerning this clone: Other DNA sequences from this sample encode an identical CDR3 as well. This rearrangement joins TRBV5-1 to TRBJ2-6, with TRBD2 as a possible D gene (7 bases). Between the trimmed V and J ends, which lost 3 bases and 3 bases, there was a span of 16 bases. The CDR3 sequence is 17 residues long. Germline assignment: CDR1 SGHRS and CDR2 YFSETQ. In DNA form, the CDR3 reads TGCGCCAGCAGCTCGACCGGCGGGGGCGGTGGGGCCAACGTCCTGACTTTC. Amino acids: CASSSTGGGGGANVLTF.

This sequence joins TRBV27 and TRBJ2-1, with 9 bases fitting TRBD2. The length of the CDR3 is 16 residues. Germline lookup yields CDR1 MNHEY and CDR2 SMNVEV (reference sequence). V gave up 2 bases and J gave up 2 bases; unmatched junction bases: 4. The CDR3 reads CASSLTGTSPYNEQFF. Here the CDR3 DNA reads TGTGCCAGCAGTTTAACCGGGACTAGCCCCTACAATGAGCAGTTCTTC.

J is TRBJ1-2 and V is TRBV5-1; 7 bases are a match to TRBD1. This CDR3 spans 17 amino acids. V shed 7 bases and J 0 bases; nucleotides not matched to a gene: 15. Germline V gene data show CDR1 as SGHRS and CDR2 as YFSETQ. CDR3 DNA: TGCGCCAGCGCGGAGTCATTACAGGGGAATACTAACTATGGCTACACCTTC. It translates to CASAESLQGNTNYGYTF.

The chain couples TRBV6-1 to TRBJ2-2, with 8 nucleotides matching TRBD1. CDR1 and CDR2 (germline): MNHNS, SASEGT. J lost 4 bases, V lost 4 bases, and 5 bases had no gene match. The CDR3 totals 15 residues. The CDR3 sequence is CASSGRGRVTGELFF. CDR3 DNA: TGTGCCAGCAGTGGCAGGGGGCGCGTCACCGGGGAGCTGTTTTTT.

This clone was seen once. V usage is TRBV19 and J usage is TRBJ2-7, with 7 bases aligning to TRBD1. V trimming: 4 bases; J trimming: 7 bases; junction bases outside the gene matches: 16. This CDR3 has 16 residues. Germline values: CDR1 LNHDA, CDR2 SQIVND (reference sequence). The CDR3 sequence: CASSTFLGASGGEQYF. In DNA, the CDR3 is TGTGCCAGTAGTACCTTCCTGGGAGCCTCAGGGGGAGAGCAGTACTTC.

J is TRBJ2-1 and V is TRBV14; weak D call: TRBD2 (6 bases). The CDR3 covers 13 residues. V was trimmed by 4 bases and J by 6 bases, leaving 10 bases between them. Germline CDR1 SGHDN, CDR2 FVKESK. CDR3 residues: CASSRSGSNEQFF. Here the CDR3 DNA reads TGTGCCAGCAGCCGCTCCGGGAGCAATGAGCAGTTCTTC.

The J gene is TRBJ2-5, the V gene TRBV7-2, with TRBD2 matching over 9 bases. The length of the CDR3 is 15 residues. Trimming took 5 bases from V and 5 from J; bases not matched to a gene: 9. Germline CDR1 is SGHTA and CDR2 is FQGNSA. The CDR3 DNA reads as TGTGCCAGCAGCCTACCGACTAGCGGTAGGGAGACCCAGTACTTC. Translated: CASSLPTSGRETQYF. Full variable domain (remainder filled in from reference TRBV7-2 and TRBJ2-5): GAGVSQSPSNKVTEKGKDVELRCDPISGHTALYWYRQSLGQGLEFLIYFQGNSAPDKSGLPSDRFSAERTGGSVSTLTIQRTQQEDSAVYLCASSLPTSGRETQYFGPGTRLLVL.

A few counts support this clone. The chain has TRBV6-5 and TRBJ1-6; 7 bases agree with TRBD1. The V segment lost 10 bases and the J segment 5 bases; nucleotides outside the gene matches: 11. This CDR3 contains 15 residues. The V gene's germline CDR1 is MNHEY and CDR2 SVGAGI. This chain's CDR3 is CAIKAGGLDNSPLHF. The CDR3 coding sequence is TGTGCCATCAAGGCAGGGGGTCTCGATAATTCACCCCTCCACTTT.

The DNA of the CDR3 is TGCGCCAGCAGCTTGAGTCTAGCGGGAGGACCTAAAAACATTCAGTACTTC. Its protein product is CASSLSLAGGPKNIQYF. This rearrangement joins TRBV5-1 to TRBJ2-4; 11 bases align to TRBD2. Germline trimming cut 1 base from V and 4 bases from J; bases unmatched to any gene: 7. This CDR3 region has 17 residues. The germline V gene has CDR1 SGHRS and CDR2 YFSETQ.

The CDR3 sequence is CASRTGPSTDTQYF. The CDR3 DNA reads TGTGCCAGCCGTACAGGGCCTAGCACAGATACGCAGTATTTT. The rearrangement uses TRBV6-4 and TRBJ2-3, with D perhaps matching TRBD1 (6 bases). Germline assignment: CDR1 MRHNA and CDR2 SNTAGT. The V and J ends lost 8 bases and 0 bases respectively, with 12 bases between them. This CDR3 is 14 amino acids long.

The rearrangement uses TRBV6-5 and TRBJ2-7; 8 bases match TRBD1. With V trimmed by 3 bases and J by 7 bases, 8 bases remained unmatched. This CDR3 region has 14 residues. Germline lookup yields CDR1 MNHEY and CDR2 SVGAGI. CDR3 sequence (DNA): TGTGCCAGCAGTTATATGCAGGGGGCGGGAGAGCAGTACTTC. Encoded protein: CASSYMQGAGEQYF.

The V call is TRBV18, the J call TRBJ1-2; tentative D call: TRBD1 (5 bases). The CDR3 runs to 13 residues. V shed 6 bases and J shed 1 base, with 9 bases lying between them. Germline-derived CDR1 and CDR2 are KGHSH and LQKENI. The CDR3 region is CASSAGYNYGYTF. CDR3 in DNA: TGTGCCAGCTCCGCAGGGTATAACTATGGCTACACCTTC.

The V gene is TRBV5-1, the J gene TRBJ2-1, with D uncertain. Trimming stripped 6 bases from V and 0 bases from J, with 10 bases between. This CDR3 has 14 amino acids. Germline V lookup: CDR1 SGHRS, CDR2 YFSETQ. This chain's CDR3 is CASMVHTSYNEQFF. Written as DNA, the CDR3 is TGCGCCAGCATGGTCCACACCTCCTACAATGAGCAGTTCTTC.

J is TRBJ1-5 and V is TRBV5-5; 7 positions match TRBD1. In germline, CDR1 is SGHKS, CDR2 YYEKEE (reference sequence). The CDR3 has 14 residues. Germline trimming cut 0 bases from V and 5 bases from J; bases unmatched to any gene: 2. CDR3 sequence: CASSLGQGHQPQHF. CDR3 nucleotide sequence: TGTGCCAGCAGCTTGGGACAGGGACATCAGCCCCAGCATTTT. The entire variable domain, with the rest obtained from reference TRBV5-5 and TRBJ1-5, is as follows: DAGVTQSPTHLIKTRGQQVTLRCSPISGHKSVSWYQQVLGQGPQFIFQYYEKEERGRGNFPDRFSARQFPNYSSELNVNALLLGDSALYLCASSLGQGHQPQHFGDGTRLSIL.

The chain recombines TRBV6-1 with TRBJ1-1; 8 nucleotides agree with TRBD1. Germline V gene data show CDR1 as MNHNS and CDR2 as SASEGT. With V trimmed by 4 bases and J by 1 base, 8 bases remained unmatched. This CDR3 is built from 16 residues. CDR3 bases: TGTGCCAGCAGTGTAATAAACAGGGGGACGAACACTGAAGCTTTCTTT. It translates to CASSVINRGTNTEAFF.

The V gene is TRBV5-6, the J gene TRBJ2-7; TRBD1 is a possible D gene (6 bases). The CDR3 is 15 residues long. The germline V and J ends were trimmed by 0 bases and 10 bases, with 20 bases remaining between them. Germline V gene lookup returns CDR1 SGHDT and CDR2 YYEEEE. The CDR3 DNA is TGTGCCAGCAGCTTGGATTCGACAGGAGCCATAAGACAGTACTTC. Its translation: CASSLDSTGAIRQYF.

The chain carries TRBV27 and TRBJ2-7; D is unresolved. This CDR3 has 15 amino acids. Trimming stripped 4 bases from V and 4 bases from J, with 17 bases between. Germline CDR1 is MNHEY and CDR2 is SMNVEV (reference sequence). CDR3 DNA: TGTGCCAGCAGTTATTCCTCCTACGGGTTTTACGAGCAGTACTTC. It codes for CASSYSSYGFYEQYF.

The chain uses TRBV4-1 and TRBJ2-5; 7 bases map to TRBD2. Germline V gene lookup returns CDR1 MGHRA and CDR2 YSYEKL. The CDR3 is 18 amino acids. Germline trimming cut 1 base from V and 2 bases from J; bases unmatched to any gene: 13. The chain's CDR3 is CASSQVALSGGGQETQYF. The CDR3 DNA reads as TGCGCCAGCAGCCAAGTTGCGTTATCGGGGGGTGGGCAAGAGACCCAGTACTTC.

The chain joins TRBV28 to TRBJ2-1; the match to TRBD2 covers 11 bases. V was pared by 5 bases and J by 5 bases, with 5 bases of the junction left unmatched. The CDR3 consists of 15 residues. Looked up from germline, CDR1 is MDHEN and CDR2 is SYDVKM. The CDR3 bases are TGTGCCAGCAGTCTCACTAGCGGGGGAAACAATGAGCAGTTCTTC. This codes for CASSLTSGGNNEQFF.

The genes are TRBV6-6 and TRBJ1-2; 7 positions match TRBD1. J gave up 8 bases and V 2 bases, and 8 bases lay outside the gene matches. This CDR3 has 14 amino acids. Germline loops: CDR1 MNHNY, CDR2 SVGAGI (reference sequence). The CDR3 reads CASSYRVQGEGYTF. The CDR3, as DNA: TGTGCCAGCAGTTACCGGGTGCAGGGGGAAGGCTACACCTTC.

The chain employs TRBV4-2 and TRBJ1-4; 7 nucleotides line up with TRBD1. The V and J ends lost 0 bases and 4 bases, in that order; junction bases with no gene match: 8. This CDR3 region has 17 residues. The V gene's germline CDR1 is LGHNA and CDR2 YNFKEQ. Here the CDR3 reads CASSQDPDRAGNEKLFF. The CDR3 DNA follows: TGTGCCAGCAGCCAAGACCCCGACAGGGCCGGTAATGAAAAACTGTTTTTT.

The gene calls are TRBV9 and TRBJ2-5; TRBD2 aligns across 7 bases. Germline V gene lookup returns CDR1 SGDLS and CDR2 YYNGEE. J gave up 3 bases and V 0 bases, and 8 bases lay outside the gene matches. The CDR3 has 16 residues. The CDR3, as DNA: TGTGCCAGCAGCGTAGGGGGGGGTGGCAGAAAAGAGACCCAGTACTTC. It encodes CASSVGGGGRKETQYF.